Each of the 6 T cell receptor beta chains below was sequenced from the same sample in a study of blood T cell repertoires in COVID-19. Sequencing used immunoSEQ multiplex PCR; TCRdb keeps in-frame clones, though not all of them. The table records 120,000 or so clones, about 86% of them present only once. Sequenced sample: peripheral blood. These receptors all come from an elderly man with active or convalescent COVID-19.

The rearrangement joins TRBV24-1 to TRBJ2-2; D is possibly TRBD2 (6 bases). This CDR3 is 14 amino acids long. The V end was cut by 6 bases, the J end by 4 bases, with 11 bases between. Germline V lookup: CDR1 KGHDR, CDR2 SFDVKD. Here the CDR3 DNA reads TGTGCCACCAGTAGGCAGGGAGGCACCGGGGAGCTGTTTTTT. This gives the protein CATSRQGGTGELFF.

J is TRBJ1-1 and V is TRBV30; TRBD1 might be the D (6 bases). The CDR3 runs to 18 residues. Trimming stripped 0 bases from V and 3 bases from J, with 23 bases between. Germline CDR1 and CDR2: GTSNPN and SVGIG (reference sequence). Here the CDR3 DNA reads TGTGCCTGGAGTGTACGGGGAATTATTAGGACAGCCGACACTGAAGCTTTCTTT. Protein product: CAWSVRGIIRTADTEAFF. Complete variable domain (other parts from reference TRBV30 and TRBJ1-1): SQTIHQWPATLVQPVGSPLSLECTVEGTSNPNLYWYRQAAGRGLQLLFYSVGIGQISSEVPQNLSASRPQDRQFILSSKKLLLSDSGFYLCAWSVRGIIRTADTEAFFGQGTRLTVV.

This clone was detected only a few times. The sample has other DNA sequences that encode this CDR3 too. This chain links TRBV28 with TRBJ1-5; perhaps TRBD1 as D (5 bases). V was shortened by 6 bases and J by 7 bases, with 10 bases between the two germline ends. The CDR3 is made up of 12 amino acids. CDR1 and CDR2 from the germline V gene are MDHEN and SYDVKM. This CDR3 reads CASSLRGQPQHF. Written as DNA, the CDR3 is TGTGCCAGCAGCCTAAGGGGACAGCCCCAGCATTTT.

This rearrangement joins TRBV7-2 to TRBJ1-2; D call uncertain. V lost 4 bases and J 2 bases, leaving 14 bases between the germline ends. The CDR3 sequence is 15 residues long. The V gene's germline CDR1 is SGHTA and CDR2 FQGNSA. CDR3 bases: TGTGCCAGCAGCTCCCATGTGGGCAGGAACTATGGCTACACCTTC. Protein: CASSSHVGRNYGYTF.

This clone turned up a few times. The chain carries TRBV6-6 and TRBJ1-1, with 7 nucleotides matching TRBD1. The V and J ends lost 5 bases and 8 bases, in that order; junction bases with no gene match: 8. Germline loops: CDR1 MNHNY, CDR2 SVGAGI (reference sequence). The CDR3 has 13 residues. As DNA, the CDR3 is TGTGCCAGCAGTAACAAACAGGGGACGGAAGCTTTCTTT. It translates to CASSNKQGTEAFF.

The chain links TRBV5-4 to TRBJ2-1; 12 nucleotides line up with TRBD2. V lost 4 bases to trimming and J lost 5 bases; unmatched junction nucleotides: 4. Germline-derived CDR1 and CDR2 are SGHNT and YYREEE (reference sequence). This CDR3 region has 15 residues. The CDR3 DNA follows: TGTGCCAGCAGCCGGACTAGCGGGGACCACAATGAGCAGTTCTTC. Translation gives CASSRTSGDHNEQFF.